This T cell receptor (beta chain) was documented in a study of OX40 agonist ivuxolimab in advanced cancers. Whole-study results and caveats: CD4+ and CD8+ T cells in blood underwent clonal expansion by week 6 at 0.1 to 3.0 mg/kg.

TCRdb's table, derived via immunoSEQ multiplex PCR, lists solely in-frame clones and lacks some. Among about 17,000 clones listed, roughly 73% were seen once. A note on this clone: Its target is unknown. This sequence is one base from a far larger clone and is likely a read error.

V gave up 2 bases and J gave up 2 bases, with 10 bases separating them. Per the germline V gene, CDR1 is SGHRS and CDR2 is YFSETQ. The CDR3 is 14 amino acids. The sequence was collected from an adult with an advanced solid tumor such as melanoma, head and neck, liver or kidney cancer. Here the sequenced sample was CD4+ or CD8+ T cells sorted from blood, taken in a trial of the OX40 agonist ivuxolimab. The V gene is TRBV5-1, the J gene TRBJ2-5, with no clear D. The CDR3 DNA sequence: TGCGCCAGCAGCTTAGCCCTTGAGCAAGAGACCCAGTACTTC. Translated, it gives CASSLALEQETQYF.